These T cell receptor beta chains were read from a single sample in a study of cytomegalovirus exposure and HLA in healthy donors. TCRdb's copy holds only in-frame clones and misses some; the assay was immunoSEQ multiplex PCR. In the table there are about 150,000 clones, 70% to 90% of which are singletons. Sequenced material: PBMCs. The receptors here all came from a woman aged 18-30 years in good health and CMV-seronegative. Each CDR3 is given with its conserved first and last residue. A D gene is named only where the DNA matches it firmly. Clone size is given for some rows only: seen once, a few or many times, or a class if the clone is expanded.

j_call | d_call | v_call | clone_size | cdr3_nt | cdr3_aa
TRBJ1-1 | . | TRBV6-5 | once | TGTGCCAGCAGAGAGATCGAAGCTTTCTTT | CASREIEAFF
TRBJ2-2 | TRBD1 | TRBV25-1 | . | TGTGCCAGCAGGTCACAGGGGCGTAGGACCGGGGAGCTGTTTTTT | CASRSQGRRTGELFF
TRBJ1-4 | . | TRBV19 | . | TGTGCCAGTACCCGCTTAGCCTCACCTGGAGAAAAACTGTTTTTT | CASTRLASPGEKLFF
TRBJ2-7 | TRBD2 | TRBV2 | few | TGTGCCAGCAGCGGAACATTCGGGGGGGCCGAGCAGTACTTC | CASSGTFGGAEQYF
TRBJ1-1 | . | TRBV6-1 | . | TGTGCCAGCAGTCCGGGACAAGTACTGCTTTCTGAAGCTTTCTTT | CASSPGQVLLSEAFF
TRBJ1-2 | . | TRBV4-3 | . | TGCGCCAGCAGCCTAACCCTAATGACAGACTATGGCTACACCTTC | CASSLTLMTDYGYTF
TRBJ2-5 | TRBD2 | TRBV10-2 | . | TGCGCCAGCAGTACTAGCGGGACTTACCAAGAGACCCAGTACTTC | CASSTSGTYQETQYF
TRBJ2-1 | TRBD2 | TRBV18 | . | TGTGCCAGCTCACGCATGGTCGGGGGGGCCGGTAATGAGCAGTTCTTC | CASSRMVGGAGNEQFF
TRBJ1-2 | . | TRBV2 | . | TGTGCCAGCAGTCAGGCCGACAGGATCCATGGCTACACCTTC | CASSQADRIHGYTF
TRBJ2-1 | TRBD1 | TRBV28 | . | TGTGCCAGCAGCCGGACAGGAGCCTACAATGAGCAGTTCTTC | CASSRTGAYNEQFF
TRBJ2-7 | . | TRBV7-9 | . | TGTGCCAGCATCGGGAGTACAGGCGAGCAGTACTTC | CASIGSTGEQYF
TRBJ1-6 | . | TRBV7-9 | . | TGTGCCAGCAGCACCTATTCGGGCTATAATTCACCCCTCCACTTT | CASSTYSGYNSPLHF
TRBJ2-1 | . | TRBV7-8 | . | TGTGCCAGCAGCTTAGAGTACACCGGGAGCGGCAACAATGAGCAGTTCTTC | CASSLEYTGSGNNEQFF
TRBJ2-5 | TRBD2 | TRBV27 | . | TGTGCCAGCAGTCCCCCCGGACTAGCGGGGTGGGGTGAGACCCAGTACTTC | CASSPPGLAGWGETQYF
TRBJ2-1 | . | TRBV4-3 | once | TGCGCCAGCAGCCAAGGGGGCTATACCTACAATGAGCAGTTCTTC | CASSQGGYTYNEQFF
TRBJ2-7 | . | TRBV6-6 | . | TGTGCCAGCAGAGGGGGGGGAGGCACGAGCCTCTACGAGCAGTACTTC | CASRGGGGTSLYEQYF
TRBJ2-2 | . | TRBV19 | . | TGTGCCAGTAGTCGACAGAACACCGGGGAGCTGTTTTTT | CASSRQNTGELFF
TRBJ2-1 | . | TRBV6-1 | once | TGTGCCAGCAGTGAAATTTTGAGTGAGCAGTTCTTC | CASSEILSEQFF
TRBJ2-1 | TRBD1 | TRBV5-1 | . | TGCGCCAGCAGCGGACAGGGGGGGGGTGAGCAGTTCTTC | CASSGQGGGEQFF
TRBJ1-5 | . | TRBV19 | . | TGTGCCAGTAGTCTAGGCCCGGTAGGCAATCAGCCCCAGCATTTT | CASSLGPVGNQPQHF
TRBJ2-3 | TRBD2 | TRBV10-3 | . | TGTGCCACCACGCGGGGGGGACTCACAGATACGCAGTATTTT | CATTRGGLTDTQYF
TRBJ1-6 | TRBD1 | TRBV4-2 | . | TGTGCCAGCAGCCAAGGGACAGGTGGGTGGCATTCACCCCTCCACTTT | CASSQGTGGWHSPLHF
TRBJ2-7 | TRBD1 | TRBV10-3 | . | TGTGCCATCAGTCGGACAGGCTCCTACGAGCAGTACTTC | CAISRTGSYEQYF
TRBJ2-4 | . | TRBV7-9 | . | TGTGCCAGCAGCGCAACCCAGGGCCTAGCCAAAAACATTCAGTACTTC | CASSATQGLAKNIQYF
TRBJ2-2 | . | TRBV27 | . | TGTGCCAGCAGTTTCCGTCTGTTTGGCAGGGTGACCGGGGAGCTGTTTTTT | CASSFRLFGRVTGELFF
TRBJ1-2 | TRBD1 | TRBV28 | once | TGTGCCAGCAGACCAAGGGGGACAGGGGATGGCTACACCTTC | CASRPRGTGDGYTF
TRBJ2-3 | TRBD1 | TRBV7-2 | . | TGTGCCAGCAGCTCCCAGGGGGTTAACACAGATACGCAGTATTTT | CASSSQGVNTDTQYF
TRBJ2-7 | TRBD2 | TRBV28 | . | TGTGCCAGCAGTTCTACCGTGGGACTAGGATACGAGCAGTACTTC | CASSSTVGLGYEQYF
TRBJ2-1 | . | TRBV11-3 | . | TGTGCCAGCAGCGTTAATTTTTTAAATGAGCAGTTCTTC | CASSVNFLNEQFF
TRBJ2-5 | TRBD2 | TRBV4-1 | . | TGCGCCAGCAGCCAAGACCCCCTCATGACTAGCGGGGGGCCGCAAGAGACCCAGTACTTC | CASSQDPLMTSGGPQETQYF
TRBJ2-3 | TRBD2 | TRBV28 | once | TGTGCCACCCGATCAGCGGGGTTTACTAGCACAGATACGCAGTATTTT | CATRSAGFTSTDTQYF
TRBJ2-6 | . | TRBV18 | . | TGTGCCAGCTCCGTACGGGGGACTGGGGCCAACGTCCTGACTTTC | CASSVRGTGANVLTF